This note documents a single T cell receptor (beta chain) sequence. The sample comes from a study of blood T cell repertoires in COVID-19. Overall study context: Samples came from the United States, Italy and Spain, spanning acute and convalescent COVID-19.

Germline CDR1 SGHDT, CDR2 YYEEEE. Between the trimmed V and J ends, which lost 0 bases and 5 bases, there was a span of 12 bases. The CDR3 runs to 14 residues. Method: immunoSEQ multiplex PCR; TCRdb's copy keeps in-frame clones and lacks some. The sample has some 65,000 clones, roughly nine tenths seen once. This clonotype was obtained from a man aged 60 to 75 with acute or convalescent COVID-19. The sample consisted of peripheral blood. This chain links TRBV5-6 with TRBJ2-7; TRBD1 might be the D (6 bases). This CDR3 reads CASSLDRASDEQYF. The CDR3 DNA sequence: TGTGCCAGCAGCTTGGACAGGGCGTCTGACGAGCAGTACTTC.